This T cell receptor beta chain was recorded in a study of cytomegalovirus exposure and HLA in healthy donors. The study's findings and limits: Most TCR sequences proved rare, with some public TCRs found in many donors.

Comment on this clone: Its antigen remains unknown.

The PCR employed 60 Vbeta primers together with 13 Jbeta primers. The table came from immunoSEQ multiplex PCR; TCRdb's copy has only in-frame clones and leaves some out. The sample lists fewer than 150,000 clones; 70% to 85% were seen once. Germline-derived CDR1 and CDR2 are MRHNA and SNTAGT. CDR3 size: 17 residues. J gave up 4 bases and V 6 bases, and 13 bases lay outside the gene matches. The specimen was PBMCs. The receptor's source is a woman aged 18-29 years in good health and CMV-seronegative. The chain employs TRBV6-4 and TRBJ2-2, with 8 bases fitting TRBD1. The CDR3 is CASSAGQGGPSTGELFF. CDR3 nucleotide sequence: TGTGCCAGCAGCGCCGGACAGGGAGGCCCGAGCACCGGGGAGCTGTTTTTT.